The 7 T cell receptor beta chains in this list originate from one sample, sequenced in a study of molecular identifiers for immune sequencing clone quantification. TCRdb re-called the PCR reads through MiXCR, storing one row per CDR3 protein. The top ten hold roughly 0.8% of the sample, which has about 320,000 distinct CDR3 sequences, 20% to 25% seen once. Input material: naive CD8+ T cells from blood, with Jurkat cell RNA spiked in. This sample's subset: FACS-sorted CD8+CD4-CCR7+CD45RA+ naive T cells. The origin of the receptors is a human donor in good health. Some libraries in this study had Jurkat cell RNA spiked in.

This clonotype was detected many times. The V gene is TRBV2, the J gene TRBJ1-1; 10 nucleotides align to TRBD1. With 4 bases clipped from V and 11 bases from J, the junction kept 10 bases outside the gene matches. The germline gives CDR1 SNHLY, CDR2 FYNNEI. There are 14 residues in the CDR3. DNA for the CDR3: TGTGCCAGCAGTGGGAAGGGACAGGGGATTATGGCTTTCTTT. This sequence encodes CASSGKGQGIMAFF.

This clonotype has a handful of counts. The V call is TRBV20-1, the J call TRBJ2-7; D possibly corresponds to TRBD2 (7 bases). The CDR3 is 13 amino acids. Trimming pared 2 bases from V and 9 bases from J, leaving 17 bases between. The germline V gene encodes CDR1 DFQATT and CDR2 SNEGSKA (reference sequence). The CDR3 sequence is CSARSGDKVLQYF. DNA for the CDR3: TGCAGTGCTAGAAGCGGGGACAAGGTGCTGCAGTACTTC.

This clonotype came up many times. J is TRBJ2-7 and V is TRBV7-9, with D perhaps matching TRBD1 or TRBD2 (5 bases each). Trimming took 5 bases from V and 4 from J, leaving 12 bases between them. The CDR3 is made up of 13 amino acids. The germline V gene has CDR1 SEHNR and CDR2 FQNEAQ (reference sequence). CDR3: CASSGRGPYEQYF. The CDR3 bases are TGTGCCAGCAGCGGTAGGGGACCGTACGAGCAGTACTTC.

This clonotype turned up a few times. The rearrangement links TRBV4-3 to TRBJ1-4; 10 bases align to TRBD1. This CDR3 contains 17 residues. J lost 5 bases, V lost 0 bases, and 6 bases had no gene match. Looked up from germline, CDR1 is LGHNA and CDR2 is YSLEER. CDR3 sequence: CASSQDPLGQGNEKLFF. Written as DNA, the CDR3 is TGCGCCAGCAGCCAAGATCCCCTGGGACAGGGGAATGAAAAACTGTTTTTT.

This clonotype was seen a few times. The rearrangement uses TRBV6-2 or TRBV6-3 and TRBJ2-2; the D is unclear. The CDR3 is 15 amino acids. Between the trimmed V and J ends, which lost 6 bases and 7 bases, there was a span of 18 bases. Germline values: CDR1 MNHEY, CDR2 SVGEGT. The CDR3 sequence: CASSPIHGGDGELFF. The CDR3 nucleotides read TGTGCCAGCAGCCCTATTCACGGTGGAGACGGGGAGCTGTTTTTT.

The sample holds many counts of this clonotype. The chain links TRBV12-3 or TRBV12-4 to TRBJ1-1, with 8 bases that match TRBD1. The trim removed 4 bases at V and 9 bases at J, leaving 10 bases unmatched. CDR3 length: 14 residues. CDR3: CASSSADRGVKAFF. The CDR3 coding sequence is TGTGCCAGCAGTTCCGCCGACAGGGGAGTTAAAGCTTTCTTT.

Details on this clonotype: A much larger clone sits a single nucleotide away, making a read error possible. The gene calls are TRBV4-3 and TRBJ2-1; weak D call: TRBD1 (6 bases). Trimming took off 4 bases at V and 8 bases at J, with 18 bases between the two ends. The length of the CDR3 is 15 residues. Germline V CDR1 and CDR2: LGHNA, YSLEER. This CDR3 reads CASSPWPTGDDEQFF. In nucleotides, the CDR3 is TGCGCCAGCAGCCCATGGCCGACAGGAGACGATGAGCAGTTCTTC.